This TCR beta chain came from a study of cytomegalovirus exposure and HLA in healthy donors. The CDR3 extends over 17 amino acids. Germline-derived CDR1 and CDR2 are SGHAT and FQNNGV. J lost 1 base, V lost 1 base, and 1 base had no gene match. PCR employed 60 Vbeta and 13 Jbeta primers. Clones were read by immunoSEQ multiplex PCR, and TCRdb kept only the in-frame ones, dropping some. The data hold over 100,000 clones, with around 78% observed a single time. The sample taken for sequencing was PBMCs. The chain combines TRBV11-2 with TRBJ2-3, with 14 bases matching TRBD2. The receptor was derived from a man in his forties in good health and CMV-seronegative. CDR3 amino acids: CASSLAGLAGGTDTQYF. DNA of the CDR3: TGTGCCAGCAGCTTAGCGGGACTAGCGGGGGGCACAGATACGCAGTATTTT.